This TCR beta chain appears in the sequencing data of a study of shared clonotypes between healthy human individuals. Germline V gene sequence: CDR1 MNHEY, CDR2 SVGAGI. V was pared by 0 bases and J by 4 bases, with 4 bases of the junction left unmatched. The CDR3 sequence is 16 residues long. The genomic DNA of each subset was split evenly across several immunoSEQ plates. Sequencing was performed with immunoSEQ multiplex PCR; in TCRdb, only in-frame clones are kept and a portion is missing. The sample carries about 2 million clones, 95% recorded once. Source material: naive CD4+ T cells sorted from blood. Described subset: CD45RA+ positively selected. The receptor was derived from a man aged 18-30 years in good health. This chain links TRBV6-5 with TRBJ2-2; 8 bases map to TRBD2. CDR3 sequence (DNA): TGTGCCAGCAGTTACTCCCAGCGGGAGATCACCGGGGAGCTGTTTTTT. Translation: CASSYSQREITGELFF.